What follows are 10 T cell receptor beta chains derived from one specimen sequenced in a study of blood T cell repertoires in COVID-19 (dated by TCRdb to 2019 to 2021). Libraries came from the immunoSEQ multiplex PCR assay. TCRdb obtained this table from immuneACCESS and retained in-frame rearrangements with V and J assigned. These tables miss some clones; where compared with another copy, unresolved V genes account for less than half of the shortfall, and the remainder is unexplained. This sample comprises approximately 170,000 clones, approximately 87% of them detected only once. The ten largest clones capture 3% to 4% of the sample. Material: peripheral blood. These receptors were obtained from a man in his late teens or twenties with active or convalescent COVID-19.

The chain links TRBV2 to TRBJ2-2; a possible D gene is TRBD2 (6 bases). Germline V lookup: CDR1 SNHLY, CDR2 FYNNEI. CDR3 length equals 15 residues. V lost 8 bases, J lost 2 bases, and 15 bases lay in between. The chain's CDR3 is CASATGTENTGELFF. CDR3 coding DNA: TGTGCCAGCGCGACCGGGACTGAAAACACCGGGGAGCTGTTTTTT.

This sequence joins TRBV5-6 and TRBJ2-7; possibly TRBD2 for D (6 bases). V dropped 1 base and J dropped 1 base, with 15 bases sitting between them. The CDR3 contains 16 residues. The germline gives CDR1 SGHDT, CDR2 YYEEEE. The CDR3 DNA is TGTGCCAGCAGCTTGTTGGGACTTCGCTTATCCTACGAGCAGTACTTC. Amino acid sequence: CASSLLGLRLSYEQYF. The complete variable domain, with remaining parts taken from reference TRBV5-6 and TRBJ2-7, reads DAGVTQSPTHLIKTRGQQVTLRCSPKSGHDTVSWYQQALGQGPQFIFQYYEEEERQRGNFPDRFSGHQFPNYSSELNVNALLLGDSALYLCASSLLGLRLSYEQYFGPGTRLTVT.

J is TRBJ1-1 and V is TRBV6-6, with D unresolved. V was cut by 6 bases and J by 2 bases, with 10 bases left in between. Germline V gene sequence: CDR1 MNHNY, CDR2 SVGAGI (reference sequence). The CDR3 extends over 13 amino acids. CDR3 protein: CASRPRINTEAFF. In DNA form, the CDR3 reads TGTGCCAGCAGACCTAGGATTAACACTGAAGCTTTCTTT.

The chain employs TRBV18 and TRBJ2-5; 8 positions match TRBD1. The junction had 14 bases not matched to a gene; V was cut back by 3 bases and J by 5 bases. CDR3 length: 17 amino acids. Germline values: CDR1 KGHSH, CDR2 LQKENI. The CDR3: CASSPFSGGALSETQYF. The CDR3 DNA follows: TGTGCCAGCTCACCTTTCTCAGGGGGCGCGTTGAGTGAGACCCAGTACTTC.

CDR3 in amino acids: CSVVGQAVYEQYF. CDR3 coding DNA: TGCAGCGTTGTGGGACAGGCAGTCTACGAGCAGTACTTC. V gene TRBV29-1 combines with J gene TRBJ2-7, with TRBD1 matching 8 bases. V was pared by 4 bases and J by 3 bases, with 5 bases of the junction left unmatched. The length of the CDR3 is 13 residues. Germline V gene lookup returns CDR1 SQVTM and CDR2 ANQGSEA.

This clone was detected only once. The chain is built from TRBV10-3 and TRBJ2-7; D is undetermined. The CDR3 has 13 residues. V dropped 6 bases and J dropped 4 bases, with 13 bases sitting between them. Germline lookup yields CDR1 ENHRY and CDR2 SYGVKD. This chain's CDR3 is CAISAVLGYEQYF. DNA of the CDR3: TGTGCCATCAGCGCCGTCCTCGGTTACGAGCAGTACTTC.

This clone was observed once. J is TRBJ2-5 and V is TRBV5-1; TRBD2 aligns across 12 bases. The CDR3 sequence is 17 residues long. Trimming at V came to 4 bases and at J to 4 bases, leaving 11 bases not matched to a gene. Germline V gene lookup returns CDR1 SGHRS and CDR2 YFSETQ. This CDR3 reads CASSGRLAGVRGETQYF. The CDR3 bases are TGCGCCAGCAGCGGTCGACTAGCGGGAGTGCGGGGAGAGACCCAGTACTTC.

V is TRBV19 and J is TRBJ1-5, with 8 bases matching TRBD1. This CDR3 region has 13 residues. J lost 6 bases, V lost 5 bases, and 3 bases had no gene match. The germline V gene has CDR1 LNHDA and CDR2 SQIVND (reference sequence). CDR3 in amino acids: CASSGTGLQPQHF. The CDR3 DNA reads as TGTGCCAGTAGTGGGACAGGTCTTCAGCCCCAGCATTTT. The variable domain in full, with the rest retrieved from reference TRBV19 and TRBJ1-5, is DGGITQSPKYLFRKEGQNVTLSCEQNLNHDAMYWYRQDPGQGLRLIYYSQIVNDFQKGDIAEGYSVSREKKESFPLTVTSAQKNPTAFYLCASSGTGLQPQHFGDGTRLSIL.

The rearrangement joins TRBV28 to TRBJ1-5, with 9 nucleotides matching TRBD1. Germline CDR1 reads MDHEN; CDR2 reads SYDVKM. The CDR3 loop spans 14 amino acids. Trimming cost V 4 bases and J 5 bases; bases outside gene matches: 3. The CDR3, as DNA: TGTGCCAGCAGTTCGGGACAGGGTCATCAGCCCCAGCATTTT. Translating it yields CASSSGQGHQPQHF.

The chain combines TRBV7-8 with TRBJ1-1, with D possibly matching TRBD1 (6 bases). Deletions cut 5 bases from V and 3 bases from J, with 10 bases between. The CDR3 spans 13 residues. Germline CDR1 and CDR2: SGHVS and FQNEAQ. CDR3 sequence: CASSLRGYTEAFF. CDR3 in DNA: TGTGCCAGCAGCCTCAGGGGATACACTGAAGCTTTCTTT.